This TCR beta chain was recovered during a study of identical twins. Study conclusions and caveats: Not following the same donors, the study drew its conclusions from cross-sectional statistical analysis.

It was template switching that added a universal primer site, and there were unique molecular identifiers on the cDNA. One entry per CDR3 protein results from TCRdb running MiXCR on the 5' RACE reads. The sample lists about 160,000 distinct CDR3 sequences; roughly 3.3% were seen once. This clonotype was recorded many times. Its antigen remains unidentified. Germline V gene lookup returns CDR1 SQVTM and CDR2 ANQGSEA. The CDR3 length is 14 residues. V gave up 7 bases and J gave up 5 bases, with 20 bases separating them. The source material was memory T cells sorted from blood. This chain links TRBV29-1 with TRBJ1-1; a possible D gene is TRBD1 (5 bases). The clonotype originates from a man in his late teens or twenties in good health. CDR3 residues: CSAPGPGPGTEAFF. Written as DNA, the CDR3 is TGCAGCGCTCCGGGGCCCGGGCCAGGTACTGAAGCTTTCTTT.